This is a list of T cell receptor beta chains from one sample in a study of T-cell reconstitution after alpha-beta-depleted transplantation in children. From the PCR reads, TCRdb called clonotypes with MiXCR, one entry per CDR3 protein. The table shows about 500,000 distinct CDR3 sequences, with 32% occurring only once. Sequencing was performed on PBMCs from the stem cell graft donor, taken from the stem cell graft. These receptors all come from a human donor who donated a stem cell graft to a child with aplastic anemia. Both conserved end residues are part of each CDR3. Fields, in order: clone size, D gene, V gene, J gene, CDR3 DNA, CDR3 protein. D genes are given only for firm matches. Only part of the rows carry a size: once, few, many, or a class if the clone is expanded.

>few|TRBD2|TRBV2|TRBJ2-5
TGTGCCTCCTTGGCGGGAGAGTATCAAGAGACCCAGTACTTC
CASLAGEYQETQYF
>few|TRBD1|TRBV14|TRBJ2-5
TGTGCCAGCAGCCTAACACAGGGGGCAGCAGGAGAGACCCAGTACTTC
CASSLTQGAAGETQYF
>many|TRBD2|TRBV4-3|TRBJ2-1
TGCGCCAGCAGCCAAGATCAGTGGCTAGCGGGAAAGAATGAGCAGTTCTTC
CASSQDQWLAGKNEQFF
>once|TRBD2|TRBV5-1|TRBJ2-3
TGCGCCAGCAGCTTGGAAGGGACTAGTTTGGATACGCAGTATTTT
CASSLEGTSLDTQYF
>NA|NA|TRBV19|TRBJ1-2
TGTGCCAGTAGCGGCCCCCGGGACGGCGTCTATGGCTACACCTTC
CASSGPRDGVYGYTF
>NA|NA|TRBV5-1|TRBJ2-3
TGCGCCAGCAGCTTGTTCGCAGGGGAAAGCACAGATACGCAGTATTTT
CASSLFAGESTDTQYF
>once|TRBD2|TRBV4-3|TRBJ2-1
TGCGCCAGCAGCCAAGGGAGACTAGCCAATGAGCAGTTCTTC
CASSQGRLANEQFF
>NA|TRBD2|TRBV7-9|TRBJ2-3
TGTGCCAGCACGACTGCCCCGGGAGGGCGTACAGATACGCAGTATTTT
CASTTAPGGRTDTQYF
>NA|TRBD2|TRBV13|TRBJ2-5
TGTGCCAGCAGCTCCCGGCTCGGGGGGAAGGGGGAGACCCAGTACTTC
CASSSRLGGKGETQYF
>NA|NA|TRBV7-2|TRBJ2-2
TGTGCCACCCACCCCCTTGAGACCGGGGAGCTGTTTTTT
CATHPLETGELFF
>NA|NA|TRBV7-9|TRBJ1-1
TGTGCCAGCAGATCGGGAGGGAACACTGAAGCTTTCTTT
CASRSGGNTEAFF
>NA|TRBD1|TRBV5-6|TRBJ1-2
TGTGCCAGCAGCTTCGCGACAGGGGGACCCTATGGCTACACCTTC
CASSFATGGPYGYTF
>NA|TRBD1|TRBV24-1|TRBJ2-1
TGTGCCACCAGGGGGACAGATTACAATGAGCAGTTCTTC
CATRGTDYNEQFF
>NA|NA|TRBV3-1|TRBJ2-5
TGTGCCAGCAGCCAGGGGAGGGAGACCCAGTACTTC
CASSQGRETQYF
>NA|NA|TRBV14|TRBJ1-1
TGTGCCAGTACGGGAACCGGGACACCTACCGGGGGGAGAGCTTTCTTT
CASTGTGTPTGGRAFF
>NA|NA|TRBV7-2|TRBJ2-3
TGTGCCAGCAGCTGGGGGGGCGGGAGAGCAGATACGCAGTATTTT
CASSWGGGRADTQYF
>NA|NA|TRBV7-2|TRBJ2-1
TGTGCCAGCAGCCAATTGCAGGGCAATGAGCAGTTCTTC
CASSQLQGNEQFF
>NA|NA|TRBV12-3/TRBV12-4|TRBJ2-3
TGTGCCAGCAGTAATCTAGTACCGGATACGCAGTATTTT
CASSNLVPDTQYF
>NA|NA|TRBV12-5|TRBJ1-1
TGTGCTAGTGGTACGGAGGTTGGGACTGAAGCTTTCTTT
CASGTEVGTEAFF
>few|NA|TRBV29-1|TRBJ2-5
TGCAGCGCGACAAAAGGACAAGAGACCCAGTACTTC
CSATKGQETQYF
>NA|NA|TRBV3-1|TRBJ2-1
TGTGCCAGCAGCCAAGCGGGAAGGGATGAGCAGTTCTTC
CASSQAGRDEQFF
>NA|NA|TRBV7-9|TRBJ2-5
TGTGCCAGCAGCCTGTCGACTAGTTTTCAGACCCAGTACTTC
CASSLSTSFQTQYF
>few|TRBD1|TRBV30|TRBJ1-1
TGTGCCTGGAGTCGGGACAGGACGATGAACACTGAAGCTTTCTTT
CAWSRDRTMNTEAFF
>few|NA|TRBV5-1|TRBJ2-5
TGCGCCAGCAGCTTGAGCGGGTCCCAAGAGACCCAGTACTTC
CASSLSGSQETQYF
>NA|TRBD1|TRBV9|TRBJ1-2
TGTGCCAGCAGCGGCCTGGACAGGACTTATGGCTACACCTTC
CASSGLDRTYGYTF
>few|NA|TRBV29-1|TRBJ1-2
TGCAGCGTTCCAGGAATAGATGGCTACACCTTC
CSVPGIDGYTF
>few|NA|TRBV7-6|TRBJ2-3
TGTGCCGTAAGGTGGGACCGCACAGATACGCAGTATTTT
CAVRWDRTDTQYF
>NA|NA|TRBV18|TRBJ1-2
TGTGCCAGCTCACCACCGGGTCCAGGGGTTTCTAACTATGGCTACACCTTC
CASSPPGPGVSNYGYTF
>NA|NA|TRBV7-6|TRBJ2-2
TGTGCCACCAGAGAACGGACCGGGGAGCTGTTTTTT
CATRERTGELFF
>once|TRBD1|TRBV7-2|TRBJ1-3
TGTGCCAGTGGGGGGCGACAGGGAGGCTCTGGAAACACCATATATTTT
CASGGRQGGSGNTIYF
>NA|NA|TRBV29-1|TRBJ2-1
TGCAGCGTTGAGGGCGGTCCAGGGATTGGAAACAATGAGCAGTTCTTC
CSVEGGPGIGNNEQFF
>NA|NA|TRBV20-1|TRBJ2-4
TGCAGTGCAATCGCCCTCGGGCTAGCCAAAAACATTCAGTACTTC
CSAIALGLAKNIQYF
>NA|NA|TRBV5-1|TRBJ2-3
TGCGCCAGCAGCTTGGGACAGGCCTCAGATACGCAGTATTTT
CASSLGQASDTQYF
>NA|NA|TRBV7-2|TRBJ1-5
TGTGCCAGCACCACTCTCATGGGACGGCCCCAGCATTTT
CASTTLMGRPQHF
>few|TRBD2|TRBV18|TRBJ2-1
TGTGCCAGCTCACTACTAGCGGGGACCGACAATGAGCAGTTCTTC
CASSLLAGTDNEQFF
>NA|TRBD2|TRBV9|TRBJ2-1
TGTGCCAGCAGCTTCCGGACTAGCGGGACTGCGTTCTTC
CASSFRTSGTAFF
>few|TRBD2|TRBV29-1|TRBJ2-7
TGCAGCGTCGAACGGCCGGGACTAGAGTATGGCGAGCAGTACTTC
CSVERPGLEYGEQYF
>NA|TRBD1|TRBV7-2|TRBJ2-5
TGTGCCAGCAGCCAAGGGGTCACGGGACAGGCCGGTTGGCAGTACTTC
CASSQGVTGQAGWQYF
>NA|TRBD2|TRBV12-5|TRBJ2-7
TGTGCTAGTGGTTATAGCCCTAGCGGGAGCCTCTTCACCGACTCCTACGAGCAGTACTTC
CASGYSPSGSLFTDSYEQYF
>NA|NA|TRBV5-1|TRBJ1-2
TGCGCCAGCAGCTTGGACCCGGGCTACTATGGCTACACCTTC
CASSLDPGYYGYTF
>few|NA|TRBV5-1|TRBJ2-2
TGCGCCAGCAGCTCTCTTTCTTACGGCGGGGAGCTGTTTTTT
CASSSLSYGGELFF
>NA|TRBD1|TRBV12-3/TRBV12-4|TRBJ1-1
TGTGCCAGCAGTACCCACAGGGGAAAGGCTGAAGCTTTCTTT
CASSTHRGKAEAFF